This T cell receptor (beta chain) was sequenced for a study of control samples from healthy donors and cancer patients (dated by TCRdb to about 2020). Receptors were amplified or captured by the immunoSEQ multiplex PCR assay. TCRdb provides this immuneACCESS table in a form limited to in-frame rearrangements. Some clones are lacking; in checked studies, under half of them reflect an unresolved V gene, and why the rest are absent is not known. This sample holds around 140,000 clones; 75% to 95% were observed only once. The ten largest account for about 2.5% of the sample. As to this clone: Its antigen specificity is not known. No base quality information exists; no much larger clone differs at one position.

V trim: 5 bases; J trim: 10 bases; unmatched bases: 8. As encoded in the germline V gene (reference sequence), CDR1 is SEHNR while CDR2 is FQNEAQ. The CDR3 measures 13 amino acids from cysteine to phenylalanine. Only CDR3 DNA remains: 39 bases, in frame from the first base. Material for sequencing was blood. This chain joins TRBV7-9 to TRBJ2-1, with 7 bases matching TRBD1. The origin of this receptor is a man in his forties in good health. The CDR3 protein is CASSPRQGLEQFF. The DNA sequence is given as TGTGCCAGCAGCCCCAGACAGGGATTGGAGCAGTTCTTC.